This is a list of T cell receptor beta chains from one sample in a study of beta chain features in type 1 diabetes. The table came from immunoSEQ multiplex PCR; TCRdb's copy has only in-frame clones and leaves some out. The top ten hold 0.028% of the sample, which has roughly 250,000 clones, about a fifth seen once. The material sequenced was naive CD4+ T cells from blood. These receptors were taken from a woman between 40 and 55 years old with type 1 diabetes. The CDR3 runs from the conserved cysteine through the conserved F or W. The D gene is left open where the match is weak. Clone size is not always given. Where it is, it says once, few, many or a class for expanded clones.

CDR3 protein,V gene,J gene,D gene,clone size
CASSPGQSNQPQHF,TRBV5-1,TRBJ1-5,NA,few
CACSNTYEQYF,TRBV30,TRBJ2-7,NA,few
CASSGREVGYTF,TRBV7-3,TRBJ1-2,NA,few
CASSSGTSTSYEQYF,TRBV5-4,TRBJ2-7,NA,few
CASSRNVAGNEQFF,TRBV19,TRBJ2-1,NA,NA
CASSVGEEQYF,TRBV9,TRBJ2-7,NA,few
CASSYSTDSYGYTF,TRBV6-5,TRBJ1-2,NA,NA
CASTGVLNTGELFF,TRBV19,TRBJ2-2,NA,NA
CASSPLAGGQPQHF,TRBV18,TRBJ1-5,TRBD1,NA
CASSPRNRVVYEQYF,TRBV18,TRBJ2-7,NA,NA
CASSAGQDLAHNEKLFF,TRBV5-4,TRBJ1-4,TRBD1,NA
CSVEWGPRGYTF,TRBV29-1,TRBJ1-2,NA,NA
CASSLGLAGLSYNEQFF,TRBV4-3,TRBJ2-1,TRBD2,NA
CASSDRGFARNEQYF,TRBV7-2,TRBJ2-7,TRBD1,NA